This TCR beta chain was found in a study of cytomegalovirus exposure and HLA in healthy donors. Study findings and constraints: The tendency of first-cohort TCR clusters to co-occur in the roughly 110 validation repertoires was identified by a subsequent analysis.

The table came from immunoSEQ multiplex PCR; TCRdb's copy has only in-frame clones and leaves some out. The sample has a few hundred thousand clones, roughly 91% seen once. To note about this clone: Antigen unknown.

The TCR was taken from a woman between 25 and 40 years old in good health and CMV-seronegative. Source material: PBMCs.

Here the CDR3 reads CASSKSGQGAYEQYF. The CDR3 DNA follows: TGTGCCAGCAGTAAATCCGGACAGGGAGCCTACGAGCAGTACTTC. V gene TRBV28 combines with J gene TRBJ2-7; TRBD1 matches 8 bases. The ends lost 5 bases at V and 2 bases at J; junction bases unmatched: 8. From germline, CDR1 is MDHEN and CDR2 SYDVKM. The length of the CDR3 is 15 residues.